This entry features one TCR beta chain sequence. Its antigen is still unknown. From the 5' RACE reads, TCRdb called clonotypes with MiXCR, one entry per CDR3 protein. The sample lists 300,000 to 400,000 distinct CDR3 sequences; 12% were seen once. This record belongs to a study of T cells after yellow fever vaccination. Study summary: Fractions containing few cells were prepared with SMART-Seq v4 Ultra Low Input.

Whole-study findings and limits: Secondary responses were weaker yet peaked faster, day 5 versus 15. Clones that expanded after primary vaccination mostly reappeared after the booster (96% CD4, around 87% CD8).

The starting material was CD4+ T cells sorted from PBMCs, obtained 15 days after the yellow fever booster vaccination. This sequence was found in a man younger than 30 who received the YFV17D yellow fever vaccine.

CDR3 nucleotides: TGTGCCAGCAGCGCCAACAGGGGGGATACGCAGTATTTT. This sequence encodes CASSANRGDTQYF. The chain uses TRBV5-5 and TRBJ2-3; TRBD1 matches 8 bases. V trimming: 4 bases; J trimming: 6 bases; junction bases outside the gene matches: 4. Germline lookup yields CDR1 SGHKS and CDR2 YYEKEE (reference sequence). The CDR3 runs to 13 residues.